Listed here are 20 T cell receptor beta chains from one sample, sequenced in a study of T cell repertoires in cytomegalovirus infection (dated by TCRdb to the late 2010s). Sequencing was performed on an Illumina HiSeq 1500. TCRdb passed the public sequencing reads through fastp at Q25 and MiXCR, retaining productive beta sequences. Each entry is one CDR3 protein sequence, shown with its most common DNA and genes. The sample table records more than 75,000 distinct CDR3 sequences; more than 3% of these occur just once. The ten largest clones add up to approximately 4.3% of the sample. What was sequenced was PBMCs. Source of these receptors: a human donor in good health (CMV status not recorded). Some clones in this sample may be carry-over from other donors' samples.

The chain has TRBV5-1 and TRBJ1-1; D is perhaps TRBD1 (5 bases). Trimming took 4 bases from V and 2 from J, leaving 15 bases between them. Looked up from germline, CDR1 is SGHRS and CDR2 is YFSETQ. This CDR3 has 15 amino acids. The CDR3 nucleotides read TGCGCCAGCAGCAGGACCACAGGAGGAAACACTGAAGCTTTCTTT. This codes for CASSRTTGGNTEAFF. Together with reference TRBV5-1 and TRBJ1-1, the CDR3 gives the full variable domain: KAGVTQTPRYLIKTRGQQVTLSCSPISGHRSVSWYQQTPGQGLQFLFEYFSETQRNKGNFPGRFSGRQFSNSRSEMNVSTLELGDSALYLCASSRTTGGNTEAFFGQGTRLTVV.

This clonotype was picked up many times. The chain combines TRBV28 with TRBJ2-7; a weak D match, TRBD2 (6 bases). CDR1 is MDHEN, CDR2 SYDVKM, per germline. CDR3 length: 16 amino acids. Deletions cut 6 bases from V and 1 base from J, with 19 bases between. The CDR3 DNA sequence: TGTGCCAGCAGCCTCCCCGCGGGACGACTGTCCTACGAGCAGTACTTC. This codes for CASSLPAGRLSYEQYF.

This clonotype was found many times. The chain couples TRBV7-2 to TRBJ2-7, with D perhaps matching TRBD2 (5 bases). Trimming took off 0 bases at V and 2 bases at J, with 8 bases between the two ends. Germline V gene data show CDR1 as SGHTA and CDR2 as FQGNSA. This CDR3 comprises 14 residues. Here the CDR3 reads CASSLAQEAYEQYF. Here the CDR3 DNA reads TGTGCCAGCAGCTTAGCCCAGGAGGCCTACGAGCAGTACTTC.

This clonotype was seen ten or more times. The chain uses TRBV5-1 and TRBJ2-7; TRBD1 matches 8 bases. V lost 4 bases, J lost 2 bases, and 5 bases stayed unmatched. This CDR3 spans 14 amino acids. CDR1 SGHRS and CDR2 YFSETQ come from the germline V gene. CDR3 DNA sequence: TGCGCCAGCAGCCGGGGACAGGCGACCTACGAGCAGTACTTC. Translation: CASSRGQATYEQYF.

This clonotype was counted many times. CDR3 sequence reads: CASSFREGGQETQYF. Written as DNA, the CDR3 is TGTGCCAGCAGCTTCAGGGAGGGAGGGCAAGAGACCCAGTACTTC. The V call is TRBV7-6, the J call TRBJ2-5, with TRBD2 matching 7 bases. V trimming: 3 bases; J trimming: 2 bases; junction bases outside the gene matches: 6. Germline lookup yields CDR1 SGHVS and CDR2 FNYEAQ. The CDR3 loop spans 15 amino acids.

The chain is built from TRBV7-2 and TRBJ2-5, with no clear D. Germline V gene data show CDR1 as SGHTA and CDR2 as FQGNSA. V was trimmed by 5 bases and J by 14 bases, leaving 21 bases between them. This CDR3 has 13 residues. For the CDR3, the DNA is TGTGCCAGCAGCCTAAGCCTAACGAACGGGCCTTACTTC. It encodes CASSLSLTNGPYF.

This clonotype was seen ten or more times. The chain recombines TRBV6-2 or TRBV6-3 with TRBJ1-6; weak D call: TRBD1 (5 bases). In germline, CDR1 is MNHEY, CDR2 SVGEGT. V lost 6 bases and J lost 7, with 10 bases in between. The CDR3 is 13 amino acids. The CDR3 DNA sequence: TGTGCCAGCAGCCCCGAGGGGAATTCACCCCTCCACTTT. Its protein is CASSPEGNSPLHF.

This clonotype was counted many times. The V call is TRBV27, the J call TRBJ2-1; D might be TRBD2 (6 bases). This CDR3 region has 15 residues. The germline gives CDR1 MNHEY, CDR2 SMNVEV (reference sequence). V was cut by 3 bases and J by 8 bases, with 17 bases left in between. The CDR3 loop reads CASSLGRLVRYEQFF. The CDR3 DNA reads TGTGCCAGCAGTTTGGGACGACTAGTAAGGTATGAGCAGTTCTTC.

This clonotype has ten or more counts. The chain is built from TRBV2 and TRBJ2-5; a weak D match, TRBD1 (5 bases). Germline V lookup: CDR1 SNHLY, CDR2 FYNNEI. There are 15 residues in the CDR3. With 3 bases removed from V and 0 bases from J, the gap between germline ends came to 11 bases. The DNA for the CDR3 is TGTGCCAGCAGTGAGGTAGGGGTGGACCAAGAGACCCAGTACTTC. Translating it yields CASSEVGVDQETQYF. Combining the CDR3 with reference TRBV2 and TRBJ2-5 gives the whole variable domain EPEVTQTPSHQVTQMGQEVILRCVPISNHLYFYWYRQILGQKVEFLVSFYNNEISEKSEIFDDQFSVERPDGSNFTLKIRSTKLEDSAMYFCASSEVGVDQETQYFGPGTRLLVL.

This clonotype appeared many times. The chain uses TRBV20-1 and TRBJ2-7, with D unresolved. The ends were cut back, 4 bases at V and 6 bases at J, with 10 bases in the middle. Looked up from germline, CDR1 is DFQATT and CDR2 is SNEGSKA (reference sequence). The CDR3 loop spans 11 amino acids. The CDR3 bases are TGCAGTGCTATTACTCAGATCGAGCAGTACTTC. This encodes CSAITQIEQYF.

Ten or more counts support this clonotype. The CDR3 DNA reads as TGTGCCAGCAGCTCCGACAACGACTATGGCTACACCTTC. Protein product: CASSSDNDYGYTF. The V call is TRBV28, the J call TRBJ1-2; D unresolved. V was trimmed by 6 bases and J by 3 bases, leaving 11 bases between them. CDR1 is MDHEN, CDR2 SYDVKM, per germline. The CDR3 runs to 13 residues.

This clonotype has a count of ten or more. Mismatch with germline at one junction end may stem from a read error. J is TRBJ1-1 and V is TRBV12-3 or TRBV12-4; D is unresolved. The CDR3 consists of 11 residues. The CDR3 nucleotides read TGTGCCAGCAGCTTAGGAACTGAAGCTTTCTTT. It translates to CASSLGTEAFF.

This clonotype was seen ten or more times. This chain's CDR3 is CASSLVVWGANEKLFF. The CDR3 region has the DNA TGTGCCAGCAGCTTAGTGGTTTGGGGGGCTAATGAAAAACTGTTTTTT. The rearrangement uses TRBV7-8 and TRBJ1-4, with D tentatively TRBD1 (5 bases). Germline assignment: CDR1 SGHVS and CDR2 FQNEAQ. Trimming stripped 1 base from V and 3 bases from J, with 12 bases between. This CDR3 spans 16 amino acids.

The table lists this clonotype with many counts. The chain joins TRBV14 to TRBJ2-7, with 9 positions matching TRBD1. The CDR3 is made up of 12 amino acids. Germline V gives CDR1 SGHDN, CDR2 FVKESK. V lost 4 bases, J lost 6 bases, and 1 base stayed unmatched. DNA for the CDR3: TGTGCCAGCAGCCCGACAGGGGGCGAGCAGTACTTC. Translated: CASSPTGGEQYF.

Ten or more counts support this clonotype. V and J are TRBV20-1 and TRBJ1-5; D is unresolved. Trimming took 5 bases from V and 3 from J, leaving 11 bases between them. Looked up from germline, CDR1 is DFQATT and CDR2 is SNEGSKA (reference sequence). There are 13 residues in the CDR3. CDR3 nucleotide sequence: TGCAGTGCTGAGAGGACGGACAATCAGCCCCAGCATTTT. Translated: CSAERTDNQPQHF.

Ten or more counts support this clonotype. This sequence joins TRBV6-1 and TRBJ1-1; D unresolved. The CDR3 covers 15 residues. V lost 5 bases to trimming and J lost 1 base, with 14 bases between them. CDR1 is MNHNS, CDR2 SASEGT, per germline. CDR3 residues: CASSMLSVQNTEAFF. The CDR3 DNA reads as TGTGCCAGCAGTATGCTTTCGGTACAGAACACTGAAGCTTTCTTT.

This clonotype was seen ten or more times. At one end, the junction sequence differs from germline, possibly due to a read error. The chain has TRBV5-5 and TRBJ1-1; D is unclear. The CDR3 is 13 amino acids. Germline V gene lookup returns CDR1 SGHKS and CDR2 YYEKEE (reference sequence). In DNA, the CDR3 is TGTGTCAGCAGCTTGTCCACTAACACTGAAGCTTTCTTT. Encoded protein: CVSSLSTNTEAFF.

Details on this clonotype: A much larger clonotype is one base distant, so this may be a read error. V usage is TRBV27 and J usage is TRBJ2-7, with no clear D. This CDR3 has 13 residues. The germline V gene encodes CDR1 MNHEY and CDR2 SMNVEV (reference sequence). V gave up 7 bases and J gave up 3 bases, with 13 bases separating them. CDR3 nucleotides: TGTGCCAGCATTACACGGACGCTCTACGAGCAGTACTTC. This codes for CASITRTLYEQYF.

This clonotype appeared many times. V is TRBV2 and J is TRBJ1-2; 8 bases agree with TRBD1. The CDR3 loop spans 14 amino acids. V shed 4 bases and J 8 bases; nucleotides not matched to a gene: 9. Germline CDR1 is SNHLY and CDR2 is FYNNEI. The CDR3 DNA sequence: TGTGCCAGCAGTGTGGGACCGACAGGGGAAGGCTACACCTTC. It specifies CASSVGPTGEGYTF. The full variable domain, rest sourced from reference TRBV2 and TRBJ1-2, is EPEVTQTPSHQVTQMGQEVILRCVPISNHLYFYWYRQILGQKVEFLVSFYNNEISEKSEIFDDQFSVERPDGSNFTLKIRSTKLEDSAMYFCASSVGPTGEGYTFGSGTRLTVV.

This clonotype was seen repeatedly, ten times or more. V gene TRBV7-8 combines with J gene TRBJ1-2; D perhaps matches TRBD1 (5 bases). This CDR3 has 13 amino acids. V was cut by 4 bases and J by 3 bases, with 9 bases left in between. Per germline, CDR1 SGHVS and CDR2 FQNEAQ. The CDR3, as DNA: TGTGCCAGCAGCTCGAGGACACACTATGGCTACACCTTC. Translated: CASSSRTHYGYTF.